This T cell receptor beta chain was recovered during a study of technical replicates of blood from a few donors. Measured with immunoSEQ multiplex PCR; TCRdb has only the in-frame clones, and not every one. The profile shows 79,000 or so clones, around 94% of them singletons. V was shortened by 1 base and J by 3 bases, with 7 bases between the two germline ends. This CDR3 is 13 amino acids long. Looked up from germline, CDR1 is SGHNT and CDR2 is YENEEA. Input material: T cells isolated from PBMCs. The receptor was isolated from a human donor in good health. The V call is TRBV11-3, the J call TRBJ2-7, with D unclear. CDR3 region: CASSLGRYYEQYF. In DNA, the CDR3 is TGTGCCAGCAGCTTAGGCAGATACTACGAGCAGTACTTC.